The sequence of this T cell receptor (beta chain) was determined in a study of T cells in Graves' hyperthyroidism and ophthalmopathy. The study, taken as a whole, reports: Most thyroid-expanded clonotypes above 0.001 were also found in blood. Ophthalmopathy was told apart from stable hyperthyroidism by a 13 V-J model. Before onset, ophthalmopathy was predicted by the model a median approximately 6.7 months earlier.

Regions amplified from RNA transcripts were the TCR beta CDR3 regions. The HTBI set primed first-round TCR CDR3 RT-PCR. MiXCR, applied by TCRdb to the multiplex PCR reads, yields one record per CDR3 protein. Here the sample spans 450,000 to 700,000 distinct CDR3 sequences, about half being singletons. At least ten counts were recorded for this clonotype. Antigen: not known. Uncontrolled infections, other autoimmune diseases, pregnancy or lactation led to exclusion of patients. The CDR3 extends over 14 amino acids. The V end was cut by 2 bases, the J end by 4 bases, with 12 bases between. Germline-derived CDR1 and CDR2 are SGDLS and YYNGEE.

This receptor was identified in an adult woman with Graves' disease, either hyperthyroidism or ophthalmopathy (not recorded which). Material: peripheral blood or thyroid tissue (not recorded which). V usage is TRBV9 and J usage is TRBJ2-5, with D perhaps TRBD1 or TRBD2 (5 bases each). CDR3 sequence: CASSVEGRRETQYF. CDR3 DNA: TGTGCCAGCAGCGTCGAGGGGAGACGAGAGACCCAGTACTTC.